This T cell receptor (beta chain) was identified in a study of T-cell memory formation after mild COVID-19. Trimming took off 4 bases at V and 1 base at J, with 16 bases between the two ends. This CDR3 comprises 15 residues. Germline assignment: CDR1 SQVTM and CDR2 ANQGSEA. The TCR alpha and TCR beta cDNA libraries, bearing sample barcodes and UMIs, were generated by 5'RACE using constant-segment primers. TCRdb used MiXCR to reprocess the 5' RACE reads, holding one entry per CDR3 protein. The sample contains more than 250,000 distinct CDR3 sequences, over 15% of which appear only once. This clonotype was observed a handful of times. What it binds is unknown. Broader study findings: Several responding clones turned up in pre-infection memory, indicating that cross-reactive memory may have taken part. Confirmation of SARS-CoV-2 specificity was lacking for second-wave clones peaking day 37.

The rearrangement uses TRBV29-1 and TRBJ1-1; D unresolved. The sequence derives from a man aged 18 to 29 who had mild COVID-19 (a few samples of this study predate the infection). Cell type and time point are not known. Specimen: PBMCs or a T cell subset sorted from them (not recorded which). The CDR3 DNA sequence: TGCAGCGTTGTTGGTCTTCCAGATACGAACACTGAAGCTTTCTTT. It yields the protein CSVVGLPDTNTEAFF.